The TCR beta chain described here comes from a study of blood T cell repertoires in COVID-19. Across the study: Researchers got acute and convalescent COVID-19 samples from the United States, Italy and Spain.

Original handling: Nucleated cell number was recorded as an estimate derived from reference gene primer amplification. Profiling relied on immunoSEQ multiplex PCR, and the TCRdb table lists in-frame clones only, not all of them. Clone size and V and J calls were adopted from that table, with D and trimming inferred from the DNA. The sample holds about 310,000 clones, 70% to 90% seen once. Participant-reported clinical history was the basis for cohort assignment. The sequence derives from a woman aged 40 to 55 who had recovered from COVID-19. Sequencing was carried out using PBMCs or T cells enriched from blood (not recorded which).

CDR3 sequence: CASGLATAFYGYTF. The CDR3 nucleotides are TGTGCTAGTGGTTTGGCCACAGCTTTCTATGGCTACACCTTC. The chain joins TRBV12-5 to TRBJ1-2; no firm D call. In germline, CDR1 is LGHNT, CDR2 FRNRAP. The CDR3 is made up of 14 amino acids. Trimming pared 1 base from V and 4 bases from J, leaving 10 bases between. The whole variable domain, filled in from reference TRBV12-5 and TRBJ1-2, reads DARVTQTPRHKVTEMGQEVTMRCQPILGHNTVFWYRQTMMQGLELLAYFRNRAPLDDSGMPKDRFSAEMPDATLATLKIQPSEPRDSAVYFCASGLATAFYGYTFGSGTRLTVV.